This T cell receptor (beta chain) was documented in a study of beta chain features in type 1 diabetes. This clone was counted only a few times. In germline, CDR1 is ENHRY, CDR2 SYGVKD. J gave up 6 bases and V 6 bases, and 3 bases lay outside the gene matches. This CDR3 is built from 13 residues. Expressed TCRB transcripts were sequenced, since all the RNA that had been isolated was reverse transcribed. Some clones are missing from TCRdb's copy, which holds only in-frame ones; the method was immunoSEQ multiplex PCR. Of hundreds of thousands of clones listed, about 14% are singletons. V and J are TRBV10-3 and TRBJ1-1; TRBD1 matches 11 bases. Sequences were obtained from naive CD4+ T cells from blood. This TCR was recovered from a man between 18 and 29 years old in good health. The CDR3 spells CAISRTGGSEAFF. DNA for the CDR3: TGTGCCATCAGCCGGACAGGGGGCTCTGAAGCTTTCTTT.